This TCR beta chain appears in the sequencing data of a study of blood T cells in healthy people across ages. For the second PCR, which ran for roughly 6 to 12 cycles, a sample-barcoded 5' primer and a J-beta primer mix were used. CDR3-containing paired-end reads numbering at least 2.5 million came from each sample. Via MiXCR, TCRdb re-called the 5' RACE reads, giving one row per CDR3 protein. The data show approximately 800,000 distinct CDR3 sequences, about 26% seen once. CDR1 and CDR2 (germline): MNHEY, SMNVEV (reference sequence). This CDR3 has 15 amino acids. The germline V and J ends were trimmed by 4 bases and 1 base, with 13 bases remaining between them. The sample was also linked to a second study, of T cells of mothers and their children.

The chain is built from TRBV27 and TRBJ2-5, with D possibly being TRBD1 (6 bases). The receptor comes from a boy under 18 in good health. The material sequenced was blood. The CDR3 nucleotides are TGTGCCAGCAGTTACAGATACAGGGTCCAAGAGACCCAGTACTTC. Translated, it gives CASSYRYRVQETQYF.